The rows below give T cell receptor beta chains drawn from one sample of a study of a mutant IDH1 vaccine in newly diagnosed glioma. Their specific antigens are unknown. The repertoire was sequenced with immunoSEQ multiplex PCR; TCRdb's copy has only in-frame clones and lacks some. Among about 41,000 clones listed, 80% to 90% were seen once. Sequencing used PBMCs, obtained from a glioma patient whose treatment included an IDH1 peptide vaccine. These receptor sequences come from a man between 40 and 49 years old with glioma. The CDR3 runs from the conserved cysteine through the conserved F or W. Fields, in order: clone size, CDR3 length, V gene, D gene, J gene, CDR3 DNA, CDR3 protein. The D gene is left open where the match is weak. Size is stated for part of the rows, as once, few or many counts, or as a class when the clone is expanded.

>-|13|TRBV29-1|-|TRBJ2-7
TGCAGCGTTAAGGAGGGGATAGAATATAAGCAGTACTTC
CSVKEGIEYKQYF
>-|16|TRBV15|-|TRBJ2-5
TGTGCCACCAGCAGAGATTCCGGGGAAGTGGCAGAGACCCAGTACTTC
CATSRDSGEVAETQYF
>-|15|TRBV19|-|TRBJ2-2
TGTGCCAGTAGTATAGGGTCAGGATACACCGGGGAGCTGTTTTTT
CASSIGSGYTGELFF
>-|14|TRBV6-1|-|TRBJ1-6
TGTGCCAGCAGTGGAGGACAGAGTAATTCACCCCTCCACTTT
CASSGGQSNSPLHF
>-|15|TRBV5-1|-|TRBJ1-2
TGCGCCAGCAGCTTGGGTTCCCTAGCGACTCATGGCTACACCTTC
CASSLGSLATHGYTF
>-|13|TRBV28|-|TRBJ2-7
TGTGCCAGCAGTTCATTGAACCTCTACGAGCAGTACTTC
CASSSLNLYEQYF
>-|16|TRBV6-5|-|TRBJ1-4
TGTGCCAGCAGTTCCGGACGGGATGGGGGCCATGAAAAACTGTTTTTT
CASSSGRDGGHEKLFF
>-|14|TRBV5-1|TRBD1|TRBJ1-2
TGCGCCAGCAGCTTGGCCGGGACAGGGGATGGCTACACCTTC
CASSLAGTGDGYTF
>-|14|TRBV7-2|TRBD1|TRBJ1-3
TGTGCCAGCAGTTCGCCGGGACAGTTAAACACCATATATTTT
CASSSPGQLNTIYF
>-|13|TRBV6-5|-|TRBJ1-6
TGTGCCAGCACGCCAGGGGTTAATTCACCCCTCCACTTT
CASTPGVNSPLHF
>-|15|TRBV7-2|TRBD1|TRBJ1-1
TGTGCCAGCAGCACGGACAGGTTAATGAACACTGAAGCTTTCTTT
CASSTDRLMNTEAFF
>-|14|TRBV6-5|-|TRBJ1-1
TGTGCCAGCAGTTACTTGTCAGGTAGAACTGAAGCTTTCTTT
CASSYLSGRTEAFF
>-|18|TRBV30|TRBD1|TRBJ1-5
TGTGCCTGGAGTTTCTCCGGGACAGGGGGCCTGGGGAATCAGCCCCAGCATTTT
CAWSFSGTGGLGNQPQHF
>-|14|TRBV5-4|-|TRBJ2-5
TGTGCCAGCAGCCGCGACAGAGGGCAGGAGACCCAGTACTTC
CASSRDRGQETQYF
>-|16|TRBV4-3|-|TRBJ2-5
TGCGCCAGCAGCCAAGGTCTTCGACAGGCACAAGAGACCCAGTACTTC
CASSQGLRQAQETQYF
>-|17|TRBV6-1|TRBD1|TRBJ2-4
TGTGCCAGCAGTGAGGGACAGGGGTCGGGGGCCAAAAACATTCAGTACTTC
CASSEGQGSGAKNIQYF
>-|16|TRBV7-2|TRBD1|TRBJ2-3
TGTGCCAGCAGCTTGACAGGGGGCGCGGGGACAGATACGCAGTATTTT
CASSLTGGAGTDTQYF
>-|16|TRBV19|-|TRBJ1-2
TGTGCCAGTACGGTCGGGGAGAGTAGAATCATGGGCGGCTACACCTTC
CASTVGESRIMGGYTF
>-|13|TRBV5-5|-|TRBJ1-1
TGTGCCAGCAGCCTGGGATCGGACACTGAAGCTTTCTTT
CASSLGSDTEAFF
>once|16|TRBV28|-|TRBJ1-1
TGTGCCAGCAGTTTATTCCCGGGGCGGGAGGGCACTGAAGCTTTCTTT
CASSLFPGREGTEAFF
>-|13|TRBV11-2|-|TRBJ2-3
TGTGCCAGCAGCTTAGGCCGGGCCAATACGCAGTATTTT
CASSLGRANTQYF
>-|13|TRBV29-1|TRBD1|TRBJ2-1
TGCAGCGTTGCAAGGGACAGTTACAATGAGCAGTTCTTC
CSVARDSYNEQFF
>-|13|TRBV5-4|TRBD2|TRBJ2-3
TGTGCCAGCGGGGGGGTTGGGACAGATACGCAGTATTTT
CASGGVGTDTQYF
>-|15|TRBV7-3|-|TRBJ2-5
TGTGCCAGCAGCCCTATACCGGGAGAGGTAGAGACCCAGTACTTC
CASSPIPGEVETQYF
>-|18|TRBV4-1|TRBD2|TRBJ2-7
TGCGCCAGCAGCGGACAGCGGGGGACTAGCGGAGCAAGAAACGAGCAGTACTTC
CASSGQRGTSGARNEQYF